The sequence of this TCR beta chain was determined in a study of identical twins. The J segment lost 1 base and the V segment lost 5 bases, leaving 9 bases of the junction unmatched. Germline V gene sequence: CDR1 MNHEY, CDR2 SMNVEV (reference sequence). CDR3 length: 16 residues. TCRdb used MiXCR to reprocess the 5' RACE reads, holding one entry per CDR3 protein. The sample holds more than 600,000 distinct CDR3 sequences, about 20% seen once. These records were also assigned to another study, of T cells expressing NK-cell markers.

The sample taken for sequencing was PBMCs. The receptor was isolated from a woman aged 18-29 years in good health. This chain connects TRBV27 to TRBJ2-7; TRBD2 agrees at 9 bases. DNA of the CDR3: TGTGCCAGCAGTCTTATAGCGGGAGTGGGGTCCTACGAGCAGTACTTC. This translates into CASSLIAGVGSYEQYF.